These T cell receptor beta chains were read from a single sample in a study of OX40 agonist ivuxolimab in advanced cancers. Produced via immunoSEQ multiplex PCR; TCRdb's table is partial and in-frame only. The sample records approximately 98,000 clones, under 90% being singletons. The sequencing used CD4+ or CD8+ T cells sorted from blood, collected in a trial of the OX40 agonist ivuxolimab. The receptor set was obtained from an adult with an advanced solid tumor such as melanoma, head and neck, liver or kidney cancer. The CDR3 runs from the conserved cysteine through the conserved F or W. Fields, in order: clone size, J gene, D gene, V gene, CDR3 protein, CDR3 DNA. A D gene is named only where the DNA matches it firmly. Clone size appears in some rows only: once, few, many, or a class for an expanded clone.

clone_size: -; j_call: TRBJ2-1; d_call: -; v_call: TRBV7-2; cdr3_aa: CASSLVSYEQFF; cdr3_nt: TGTGCCAGCAGCTTAGTCAGCTACGAGCAGTTCTTC
clone_size: once; j_call: TRBJ1-4; d_call: TRBD1; v_call: TRBV5-1; cdr3_aa: CASSLTRDRGEKLFF; cdr3_nt: TGCGCCAGCAGCCTAACTAGGGACAGGGGTGAAAAACTGTTTTTT
clone_size: -; j_call: TRBJ2-3; d_call: -; v_call: TRBV11-3; cdr3_aa: CASSLSGSTDTQYF; cdr3_nt: TGTGCCAGCAGCTTGTCTGGTAGCACAGATACGCAGTATTTT
clone_size: -; j_call: TRBJ1-5; d_call: -; v_call: TRBV27; cdr3_aa: CASSFLRDTDQPQHF; cdr3_nt: TGTGCCAGCAGTTTCCTCCGGGACACTGATCAGCCCCAGCATTTT
clone_size: -; j_call: TRBJ2-1; d_call: -; v_call: TRBV5-3; cdr3_aa: CASPPTANEQFF; cdr3_nt: TGTGCCAGTCCCCCAACCGCGAATGAGCAGTTCTTC
clone_size: once; j_call: TRBJ2-7; d_call: -; v_call: TRBV14; cdr3_aa: CASSHGLVQYF; cdr3_nt: TGCGCCAGCAGCCACGGGCTAGTCCAGTACTTC
clone_size: -; j_call: TRBJ2-1; d_call: TRBD2; v_call: TRBV6-5; cdr3_aa: CASSRTGGYEQFF; cdr3_nt: TGTGCCAGCAGCCGGACCGGGGGGTATGAGCAGTTCTTC
clone_size: -; j_call: TRBJ2-1; d_call: -; v_call: TRBV18; cdr3_aa: CASSPFHEQFF; cdr3_nt: TGTGCCAGCTCACCATTCCATGAGCAGTTCTTC
clone_size: -; j_call: TRBJ2-5; d_call: TRBD2; v_call: TRBV7-9; cdr3_aa: CASSLAGRAQETQYF; cdr3_nt: TGTGCCAGCAGCTTAGCCGGGAGGGCCCAAGAGACCCAGTACTTC
clone_size: -; j_call: TRBJ2-3; d_call: -; v_call: TRBV7-9; cdr3_aa: CASSLTDTQYF; cdr3_nt: TGTGCCAGCAGCTTAACAGATACGCAGTATTTT
clone_size: -; j_call: TRBJ1-1; d_call: -; v_call: TRBV5-1; cdr3_aa: CASRSGLWDEAFF; cdr3_nt: TGCGCCAGCAGGTCAGGGCTGTGGGATGAAGCTTTCTTT
clone_size: -; j_call: TRBJ1-2; d_call: -; v_call: TRBV9; cdr3_aa: CASSPGTGDVNRGYTF; cdr3_nt: TGTGCCAGCAGCCCGGGGACCGGGGACGTTAATCGTGGCTACACCTTC
clone_size: -; j_call: TRBJ2-4; d_call: -; v_call: TRBV15; cdr3_aa: CATSDRTEVKNIQYF; cdr3_nt: TGTGCCACCAGCGATCGGACAGAAGTCAAAAACATTCAGTACTTC
clone_size: -; j_call: TRBJ1-1; d_call: TRBD1; v_call: TRBV2; cdr3_aa: CASSEAGGQGEAFF; cdr3_nt: TGTGCCAGCAGTGAAGCTGGGGGACAGGGGGAAGCTTTCTTT
clone_size: -; j_call: TRBJ2-7; d_call: TRBD2; v_call: TRBV9; cdr3_aa: CASTRTSVPYEQYF; cdr3_nt: TGTGCCAGCACCCGGACTAGCGTCCCCTACGAGCAGTACTTC
clone_size: -; j_call: TRBJ2-7; d_call: -; v_call: TRBV7-2; cdr3_aa: CASSLEASEAYEQYF; cdr3_nt: TGTGCCAGCAGCTTAGAGGCCAGCGAGGCTTACGAGCAGTACTTC
clone_size: few; j_call: TRBJ2-7; d_call: -; v_call: TRBV5-6; cdr3_aa: CASSSGLSSYEQYF; cdr3_nt: TGTGCCAGCAGCTCTGGACTGAGCTCCTACGAGCAGTACTTC
clone_size: -; j_call: TRBJ2-7; d_call: TRBD2; v_call: TRBV15; cdr3_aa: CATSRDWAGGADEQYF; cdr3_nt: TGTGCCACCAGCAGAGATTGGGCCGGGGGGGCCGACGAGCAGTACTTC
clone_size: -; j_call: TRBJ2-7; d_call: TRBD1; v_call: TRBV18; cdr3_aa: CASSPETGGSTYEQYF; cdr3_nt: TGTGCCAGCTCACCAGAGACAGGGGGGTCCACCTACGAGCAGTACTTC
clone_size: -; j_call: TRBJ1-6; d_call: -; v_call: TRBV7-9; cdr3_aa: CASSLGGLRTLHF; cdr3_nt: TGTGCCAGCAGCTTAGGTGGCCTCAGGACCCTCCACTTT
clone_size: -; j_call: TRBJ1-5; d_call: TRBD1; v_call: TRBV6-1; cdr3_aa: CASIRTGPDQPQHF; cdr3_nt: TGTGCCAGTATACGGACAGGGCCGGATCAGCCCCAGCATTTT
clone_size: -; j_call: TRBJ2-1; d_call: -; v_call: TRBV7-6; cdr3_aa: CASSSIYNEQFF; cdr3_nt: TGTGCCAGCAGCTCTATCTACAATGAGCAGTTCTTC
clone_size: -; j_call: TRBJ2-1; d_call: -; v_call: TRBV9; cdr3_aa: CASSVSRLSPEGGYNEQFF; cdr3_nt: TGTGCCAGCAGCGTGTCTAGGCTCAGTCCCGAGGGGGGTTACAATGAGCAGTTCTTC
clone_size: -; j_call: TRBJ2-7; d_call: TRBD2; v_call: TRBV18; cdr3_aa: CASSKTSVYSSYEQYF; cdr3_nt: TGTGCCAGCTCAAAGACTAGCGTTTACAGCTCCTACGAGCAGTACTTC
clone_size: -; j_call: TRBJ1-2; d_call: -; v_call: TRBV5-4; cdr3_aa: CASSIQGPGGYTF; cdr3_nt: TGTGCCAGCAGCATTCAGGGACCGGGAGGCTACACCTTC
clone_size: once; j_call: TRBJ2-7; d_call: -; v_call: TRBV5-1; cdr3_aa: CASSLDRAYEQYF; cdr3_nt: TGCGCCAGCAGCTTGGATAGAGCCTACGAGCAGTACTTC
clone_size: -; j_call: TRBJ2-1; d_call: TRBD1; v_call: TRBV7-9; cdr3_aa: CASSLESGTGGNEQFF; cdr3_nt: TGTGCCAGCAGCTTAGAAAGCGGGACAGGGGGCAATGAGCAGTTCTTC
clone_size: -; j_call: TRBJ2-7; d_call: -; v_call: TRBV7-2; cdr3_aa: CASSLGGRGEQYF; cdr3_nt: TGTGCCAGCAGCTTGGGGGGTCGGGGCGAGCAGTACTTC
clone_size: -; j_call: TRBJ2-1; d_call: -; v_call: TRBV9; cdr3_aa: CASSVGGTVISYNEQFF; cdr3_nt: TGTGCCAGCAGCGTAGGCGGGACAGTTATCTCCTACAATGAGCAGTTCTTC
clone_size: -; j_call: TRBJ2-7; d_call: -; v_call: TRBV27; cdr3_aa: CASSIDKGYEQYF; cdr3_nt: TGTGCCAGCAGTATAGACAAGGGATACGAGCAGTACTTC
clone_size: once; j_call: TRBJ1-1; d_call: TRBD1; v_call: TRBV20-1; cdr3_aa: CSADRDTEAFF; cdr3_nt: TGCAGTGCCGACAGGGACACTGAAGCTTTCTTT
clone_size: -; j_call: TRBJ2-7; d_call: -; v_call: TRBV2; cdr3_aa: CASSESSTRGYEQYF; cdr3_nt: TGTGCCAGCAGTGAAAGCTCTACTCGGGGATACGAGCAGTACTTC